This record concerns one TCR beta chain sequence. Peripheral blood CD8+ and CD4+ T cells were profiled by TCR beta sequencing. Matched for age and sex, the controls were healthy donors. Negative isolation was used for CD8+ and CD4+ T cells, and FACS enrichment was applied to TEMRA cells. With random hexamers, reverse transcription was performed on about 0.45 to 1 ug of RNA. TCR beta CDR3 was amplified by immunoSEQ multiplex PCR. This amplification extended across 54 Vbeta and 13 Jbeta segments. Each CDR3 protein is one row after TCRdb ran MiXCR on the immunoSEQ multiplex PCR reads. The sample includes 150,000 to 200,000 distinct CDR3 sequences, just under 95% of them seen just once. The data derive from a study of CD8 T cells in Susac syndrome. The CDR3 loop spans 15 amino acids. V lost 0 bases and J 5 bases, leaving 12 bases between the germline ends. Germline loops: CDR1 SGDLS, CDR2 YYNGEE.

The specimen sequenced was CD4+ T cells from PBMCs. This sequence was found in a human donor in good health. V and J are TRBV9 and TRBJ2-1, with a weak D call TRBD1 (5 bases). This chain's CDR3 is CASSVDLSTDNEQFF. The CDR3 nucleotides are TGTGCCAGCAGCGTAGACTTGTCGACAGACAATGAGCAGTTCTTC.